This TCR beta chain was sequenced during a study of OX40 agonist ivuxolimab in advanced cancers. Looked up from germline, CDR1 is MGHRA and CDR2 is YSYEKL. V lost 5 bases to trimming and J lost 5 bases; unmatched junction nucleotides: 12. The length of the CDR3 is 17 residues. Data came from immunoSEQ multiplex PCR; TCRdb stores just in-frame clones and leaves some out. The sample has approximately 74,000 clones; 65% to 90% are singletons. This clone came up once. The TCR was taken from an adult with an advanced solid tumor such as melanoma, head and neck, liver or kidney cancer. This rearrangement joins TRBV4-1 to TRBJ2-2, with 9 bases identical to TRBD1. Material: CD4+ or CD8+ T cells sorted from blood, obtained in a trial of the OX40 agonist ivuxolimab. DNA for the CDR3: TGCGCCAGCAGCTCACCAACAGGGGGCGTAAGGACCGGGGAGCTGTTTTTT. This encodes CASSSPTGGVRTGELFF.